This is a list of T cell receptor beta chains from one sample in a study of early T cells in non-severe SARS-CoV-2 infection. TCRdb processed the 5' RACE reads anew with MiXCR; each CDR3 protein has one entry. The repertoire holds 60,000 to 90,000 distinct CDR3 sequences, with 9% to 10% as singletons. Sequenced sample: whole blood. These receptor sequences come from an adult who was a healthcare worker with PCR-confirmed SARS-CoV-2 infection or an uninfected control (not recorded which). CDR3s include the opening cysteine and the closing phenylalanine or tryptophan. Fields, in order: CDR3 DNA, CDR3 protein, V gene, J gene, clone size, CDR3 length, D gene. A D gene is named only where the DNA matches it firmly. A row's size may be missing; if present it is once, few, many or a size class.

CDR3 DNA: TGTGCCAGCTCACGGACAGTTGCTGGAAACACCATATATTTT
CDR3 protein: CASSRTVAGNTIYF
V gene: TRBV18
J gene: TRBJ1-3
clone size: many
CDR3 length: 14
D gene: NA

CDR3 DNA: TGCAGTGCCCCCAGGACTAGCGGGAGGGGCGGATCCTACGAGCAGTACTTC
CDR3 protein: CSAPRTSGRGGSYEQYF
V gene: TRBV20-1
J gene: TRBJ2-7
clone size: few
CDR3 length: 17
D gene: TRBD2

CDR3 DNA: TGTGCCAGCAGCGCGAGACAGGGTCTTAATTCACCCCTCCACTTT
CDR3 protein: CASSARQGLNSPLHF
V gene: TRBV7-2
J gene: TRBJ1-6
clone size: many
CDR3 length: 15
D gene: TRBD1

CDR3 DNA: TGTGCCAGCAGCGCCGGACAGAGTCCTAATCAGCCCCAGCATTTT
CDR3 protein: CASSAGQSPNQPQHF
V gene: TRBV7-2
J gene: TRBJ1-5
clone size: few
CDR3 length: 15
D gene: NA

CDR3 DNA: TGTGCCAGCAGCTTAGATCAGGGGGACACCCGCTATGGCTACACCTTC
CDR3 protein: CASSLDQGDTRYGYTF
V gene: TRBV11-2
J gene: TRBJ1-2
clone size: many
CDR3 length: 16
D gene: TRBD1

CDR3 DNA: TGTGCCAGCAGTTTAAGTGCGGGCTCCTCCTACAATGAGCAGTTCTTC
CDR3 protein: CASSLSAGSSYNEQFF
V gene: TRBV27
J gene: TRBJ2-1
clone size: NA
CDR3 length: 16
D gene: NA

CDR3 DNA: TGTGCCAGCAGCCAGACAGGGGGCTCGGAAAAACTGTTTTTT
CDR3 protein: CASSQTGGSEKLFF
V gene: TRBV11-2
J gene: TRBJ1-4
clone size: many
CDR3 length: 14
D gene: TRBD1

CDR3 DNA: TGCGCCAGCAGCTTGGACTCCCAAGAGACCCAGTACTTC
CDR3 protein: CASSLDSQETQYF
V gene: TRBV5-1
J gene: TRBJ2-5
clone size: many
CDR3 length: 13
D gene: NA

CDR3 DNA: TGTGCCAGCAGTTACGGCACGGGACAGCTCTCACCGGAGCAGTACTTC
CDR3 protein: CASSYGTGQLSPEQYF
V gene: TRBV6-6
J gene: TRBJ2-7
clone size: NA
CDR3 length: 16
D gene: TRBD1

CDR3 DNA: TGTGCCAGCAGGGCCTGGGGGCCCTCAGAGACCCAGTACTTC
CDR3 protein: CASRAWGPSETQYF
V gene: TRBV28
J gene: TRBJ2-5
clone size: NA
CDR3 length: 14
D gene: NA

CDR3 DNA: TGTGCCAGCTCACCGGGATCAGACGAGACCCAGTACTTC
CDR3 protein: CASSPGSDETQYF
V gene: TRBV18
J gene: TRBJ2-5
clone size: few
CDR3 length: 13
D gene: NA

CDR3 DNA: TGTGCCAGCAAAACTGGCTCCTACAATGAGCAGTTCTTC
CDR3 protein: CASKTGSYNEQFF
V gene: TRBV13
J gene: TRBJ2-1
clone size: many
CDR3 length: 13
D gene: NA